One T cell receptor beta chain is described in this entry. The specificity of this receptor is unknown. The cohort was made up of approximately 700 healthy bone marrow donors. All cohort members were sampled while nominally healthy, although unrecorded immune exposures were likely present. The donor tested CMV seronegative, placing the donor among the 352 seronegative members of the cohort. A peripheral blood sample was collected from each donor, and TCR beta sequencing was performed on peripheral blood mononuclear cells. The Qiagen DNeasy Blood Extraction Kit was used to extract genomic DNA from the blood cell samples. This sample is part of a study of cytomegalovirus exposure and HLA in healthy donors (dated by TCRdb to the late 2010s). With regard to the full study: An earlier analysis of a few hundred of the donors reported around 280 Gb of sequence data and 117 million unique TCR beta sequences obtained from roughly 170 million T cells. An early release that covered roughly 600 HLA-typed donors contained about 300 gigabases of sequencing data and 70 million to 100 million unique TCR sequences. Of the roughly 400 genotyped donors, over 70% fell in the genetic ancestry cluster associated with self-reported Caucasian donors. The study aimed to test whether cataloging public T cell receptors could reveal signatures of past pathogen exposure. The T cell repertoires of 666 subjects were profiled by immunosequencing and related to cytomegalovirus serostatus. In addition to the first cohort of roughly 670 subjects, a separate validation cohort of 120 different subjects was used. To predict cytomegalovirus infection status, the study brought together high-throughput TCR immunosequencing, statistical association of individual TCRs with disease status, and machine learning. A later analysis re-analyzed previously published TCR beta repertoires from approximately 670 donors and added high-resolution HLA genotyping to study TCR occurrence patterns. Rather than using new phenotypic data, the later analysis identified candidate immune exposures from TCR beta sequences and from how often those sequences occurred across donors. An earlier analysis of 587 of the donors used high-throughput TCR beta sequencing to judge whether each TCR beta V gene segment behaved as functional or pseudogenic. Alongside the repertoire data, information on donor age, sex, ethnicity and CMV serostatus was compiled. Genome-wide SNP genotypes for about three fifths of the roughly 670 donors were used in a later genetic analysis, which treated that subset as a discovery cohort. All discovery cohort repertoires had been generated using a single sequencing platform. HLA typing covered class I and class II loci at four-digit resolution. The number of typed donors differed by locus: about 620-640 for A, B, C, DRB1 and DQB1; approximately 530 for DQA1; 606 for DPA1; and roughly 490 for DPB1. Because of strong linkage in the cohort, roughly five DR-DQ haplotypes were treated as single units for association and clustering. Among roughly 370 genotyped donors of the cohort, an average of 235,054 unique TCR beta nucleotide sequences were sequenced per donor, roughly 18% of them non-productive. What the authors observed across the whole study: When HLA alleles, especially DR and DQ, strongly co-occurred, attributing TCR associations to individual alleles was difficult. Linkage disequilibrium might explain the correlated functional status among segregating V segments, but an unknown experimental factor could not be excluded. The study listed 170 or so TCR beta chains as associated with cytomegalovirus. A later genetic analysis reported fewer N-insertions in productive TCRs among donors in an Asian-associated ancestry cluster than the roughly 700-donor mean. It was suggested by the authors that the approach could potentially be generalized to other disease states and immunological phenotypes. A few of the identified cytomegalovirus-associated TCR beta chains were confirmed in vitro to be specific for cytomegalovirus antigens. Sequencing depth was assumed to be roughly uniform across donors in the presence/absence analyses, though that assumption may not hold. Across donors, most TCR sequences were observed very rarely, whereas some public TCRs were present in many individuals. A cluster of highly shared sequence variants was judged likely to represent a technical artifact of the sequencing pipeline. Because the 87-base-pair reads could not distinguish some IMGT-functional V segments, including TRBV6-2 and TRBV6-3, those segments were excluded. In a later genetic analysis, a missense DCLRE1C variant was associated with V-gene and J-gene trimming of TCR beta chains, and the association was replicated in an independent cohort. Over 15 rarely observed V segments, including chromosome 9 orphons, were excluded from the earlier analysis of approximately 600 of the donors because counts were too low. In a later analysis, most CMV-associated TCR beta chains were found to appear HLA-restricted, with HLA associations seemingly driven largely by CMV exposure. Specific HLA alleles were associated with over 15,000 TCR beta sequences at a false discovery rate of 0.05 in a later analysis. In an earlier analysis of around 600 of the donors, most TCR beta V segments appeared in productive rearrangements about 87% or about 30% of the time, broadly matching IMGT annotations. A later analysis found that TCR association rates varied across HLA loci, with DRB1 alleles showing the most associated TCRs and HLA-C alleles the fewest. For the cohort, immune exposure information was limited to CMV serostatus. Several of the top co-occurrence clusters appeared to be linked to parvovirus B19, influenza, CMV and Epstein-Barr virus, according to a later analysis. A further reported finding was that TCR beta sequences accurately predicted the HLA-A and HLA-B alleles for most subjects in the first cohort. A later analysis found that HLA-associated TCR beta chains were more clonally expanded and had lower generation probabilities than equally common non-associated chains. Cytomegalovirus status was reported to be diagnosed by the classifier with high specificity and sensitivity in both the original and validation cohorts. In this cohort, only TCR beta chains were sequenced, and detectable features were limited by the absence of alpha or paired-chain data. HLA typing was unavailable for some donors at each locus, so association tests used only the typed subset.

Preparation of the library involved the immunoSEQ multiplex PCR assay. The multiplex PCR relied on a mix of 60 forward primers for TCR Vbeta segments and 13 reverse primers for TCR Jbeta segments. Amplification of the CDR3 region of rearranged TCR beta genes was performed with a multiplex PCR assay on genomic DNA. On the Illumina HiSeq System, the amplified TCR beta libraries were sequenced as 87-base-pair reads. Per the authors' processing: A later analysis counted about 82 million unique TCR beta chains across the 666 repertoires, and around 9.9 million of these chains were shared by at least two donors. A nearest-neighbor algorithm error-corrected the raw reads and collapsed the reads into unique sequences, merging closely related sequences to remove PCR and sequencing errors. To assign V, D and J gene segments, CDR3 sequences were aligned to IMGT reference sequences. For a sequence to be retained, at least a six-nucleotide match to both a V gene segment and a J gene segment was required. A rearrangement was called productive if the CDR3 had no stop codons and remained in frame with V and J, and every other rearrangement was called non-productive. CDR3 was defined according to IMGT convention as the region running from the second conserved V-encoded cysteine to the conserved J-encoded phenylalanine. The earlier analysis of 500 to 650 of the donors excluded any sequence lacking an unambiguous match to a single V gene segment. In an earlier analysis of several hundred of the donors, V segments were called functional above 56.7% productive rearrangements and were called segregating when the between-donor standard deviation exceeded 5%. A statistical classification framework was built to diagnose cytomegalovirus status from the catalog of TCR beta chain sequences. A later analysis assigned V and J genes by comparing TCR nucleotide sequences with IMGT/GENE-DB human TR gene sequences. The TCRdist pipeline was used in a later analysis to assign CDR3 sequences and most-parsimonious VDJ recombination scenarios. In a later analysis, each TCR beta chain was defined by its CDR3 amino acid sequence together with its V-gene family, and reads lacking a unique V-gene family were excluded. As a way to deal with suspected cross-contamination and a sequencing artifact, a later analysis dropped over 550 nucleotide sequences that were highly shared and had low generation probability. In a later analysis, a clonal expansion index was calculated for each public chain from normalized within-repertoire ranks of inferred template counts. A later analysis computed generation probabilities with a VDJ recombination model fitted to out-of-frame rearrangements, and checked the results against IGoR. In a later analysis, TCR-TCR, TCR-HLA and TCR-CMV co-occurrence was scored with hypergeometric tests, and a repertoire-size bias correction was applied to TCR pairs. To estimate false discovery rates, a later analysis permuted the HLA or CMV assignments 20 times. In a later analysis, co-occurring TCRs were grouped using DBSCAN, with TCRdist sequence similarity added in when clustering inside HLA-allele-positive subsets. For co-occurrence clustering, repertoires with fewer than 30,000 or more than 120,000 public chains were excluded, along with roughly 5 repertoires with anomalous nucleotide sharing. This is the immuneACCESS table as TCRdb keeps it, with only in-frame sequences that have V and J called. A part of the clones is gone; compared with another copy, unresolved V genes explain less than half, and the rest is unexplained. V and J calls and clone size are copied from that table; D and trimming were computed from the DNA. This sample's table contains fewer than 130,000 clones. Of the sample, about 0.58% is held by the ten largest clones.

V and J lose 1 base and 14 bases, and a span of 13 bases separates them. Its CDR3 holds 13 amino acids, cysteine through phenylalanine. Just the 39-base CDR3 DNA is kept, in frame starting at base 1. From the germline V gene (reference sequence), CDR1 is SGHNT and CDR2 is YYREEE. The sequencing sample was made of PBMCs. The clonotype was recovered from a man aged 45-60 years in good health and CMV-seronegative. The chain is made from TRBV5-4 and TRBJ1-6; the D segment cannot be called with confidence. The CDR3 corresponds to CASSLRGSRTLHF. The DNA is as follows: TGTGCCAGCAGCTTGCGAGGGAGTCGAACCCTCCACTTT.